This is a list of T cell receptor beta chains from one sample in a study of cytomegalovirus exposure and HLA in healthy donors. This table comes from immunoSEQ multiplex PCR, and its TCRdb copy is limited to in-frame clones, with some not included. The sample records tens of thousands of clones, 79% being singletons. Sample: PBMCs. All receptors derive from a man in his thirties or forties in good health and CMV-seronegative. CDR3s include the opening cysteine and the closing phenylalanine or tryptophan. The order of the fields is V gene, D gene, clone size, J gene, CDR3 protein, CDR3 DNA. D genes are given only for firm matches. Part of the rows lack a size; the others show once, few, many or a class for expanded clones.

TRBV7-3,TRBD1,.,TRBJ2-2,CASSSGGPGELFF,TGTGCCAGCAGTTCAGGGGGCCCCGGGGAGCTGTTTTTT
TRBV29-1,.,.,TRBJ1-4,CSVVVRATNEKLFF,TGCAGCGTTGTAGTCCGCGCAACTAATGAAAAACTGTTTTTT
TRBV6-4,.,.,TRBJ2-6,CASSLYVGANVLTF,TGTGCCAGCTCCCTGTATGTTGGGGCCAACGTCCTGACTTTC
TRBV7-2,.,.,TRBJ1-1,CASSPGAKSEAFF,TGTGCCAGCAGCCCGGGAGCTAAAAGCGAAGCTTTCTTT
TRBV2,TRBD1,.,TRBJ1-1,CAGKTGEWNTEAFF,TGTGCCGGCAAGACAGGGGAGTGGAACACTGAAGCTTTCTTT
TRBV10-3,TRBD1,.,TRBJ1-2,CAIGRGQTYGYTF,TGTGCCATCGGCAGGGGGCAAACCTATGGCTACACCTTC
TRBV7-9,TRBD1,once,TRBJ2-6,CASSPAMGTGVSGANVLTF,TGTGCCAGCAGCCCGGCAATGGGGACAGGGGTGTCCGGGGCCAACGTCCTGACTTTC
TRBV15,.,.,TRBJ2-3,CAPSRDTQYF,TGTGCCCCGTCGAGGGATACGCAGTATTTT
TRBV6-6,.,.,TRBJ2-6,CASTEVGSSGANVLTF,TGTGCCAGCACCGAAGTCGGGAGCTCTGGGGCCAACGTCCTGACTTTC
TRBV6-1,.,.,TRBJ1-5,CASSQPQHF,TGTGCCAGCTCACAGCCCCAGCATTTT
TRBV7-2,.,.,TRBJ2-1,CASAKPGSYNEQFF,TGTGCCAGCGCAAAACCTGGGAGCTACAATGAGCAGTTCTTC
TRBV29-1,.,.,TRBJ2-7,CSATGSLADEQYF,TGCAGCGCCACCGGCTCCCTCGCGGACGAGCAGTACTTC
TRBV7-2,.,.,TRBJ1-6,CASSLDRVGARNSPLHF,TGTGCCAGCAGCTTAGATCGAGTAGGGGCCAGAAATTCACCCCTCCACTTT
TRBV9,.,.,TRBJ2-1,CASSPGGDKYNEQFF,TGTGCCAGCAGCCCTGGGGGGGACAAATACAATGAGCAGTTCTTC
TRBV29-1,.,.,TRBJ2-1,CSVPQPGLSYNEQFF,TGCAGCGTCCCACAGCCAGGGCTCTCCTACAATGAGCAGTTCTTC
TRBV30,TRBD2,.,TRBJ2-2,CAWSVRGGKGELFF,TGTGCCTGGAGTGTACGGGGGGGCAAGGGGGAGCTGTTTTTT
TRBV6-5,TRBD1,once,TRBJ2-5,CASSYLRVRGRETQYF,TGTGCCAGCAGTTACTTAAGAGTCAGGGGGAGAGAGACCCAGTACTTC
TRBV19,TRBD1,once,TRBJ1-5,CASSIATGSNQPQHF,TGTGCCAGTAGTATAGCGACAGGGAGCAATCAGCCCCAGCATTTT
TRBV6-5,.,few,TRBJ1-3,CASSYSGSGNTIYF,TGTGCCAGCAGTTATTCGGGCTCTGGAAACACCATATATTTT
TRBV19,TRBD1,.,TRBJ2-1,CASSILDRGGNEQFF,TGTGCCAGTAGTATTTTGGACAGGGGGGGGAATGAGCAGTTCTTC
TRBV6-5,.,.,TRBJ2-1,CASQAVSSYNEQFF,TGTGCCAGCCAGGCCGTGAGCTCCTACAATGAGCAGTTCTTC
TRBV7-2,.,.,TRBJ2-7,CASSSLVGYEQYF,TGTGCCAGCAGCTCCCTAGTGGGCTACGAGCAGTACTTC
TRBV27,.,.,TRBJ1-1,CASSQTENTEAFF,TGTGCCAGCAGTCAAACAGAGAACACTGAAGCTTTCTTT
TRBV4-3,.,few,TRBJ1-1,CASSQELANTEAFF,TGCGCCAGCAGCCAAGAACTTGCGAACACTGAAGCTTTCTTT
TRBV18,.,once,TRBJ2-7,CASSPPAGYEQYF,TGTGCCAGCTCACCACCGGCAGGGTACGAGCAGTACTTC